The 17 T cell receptor beta chains listed next were all sequenced from one sample in a study of T-cell reconstitution after alpha-beta-depleted transplantation in children. This sample's TCRbeta library carried unique molecular identifier barcodes. TCRdb recomputed calls from the PCR reads with MiXCR, one row per CDR3 protein. The table shows 640,000 or so distinct CDR3 sequences, with 15% to 20% occurring only once. The sample in question was PBMCs from the stem cell graft donor, obtained from the stem cell graft. The receptors were sampled from a human donor who donated a stem cell graft to a child with acute myeloid leukemia.

The chain is built from TRBV20-1 and TRBJ1-2, with 7 bases aligning to TRBD1. Germline V gene data show CDR1 as DFQATT and CDR2 as SNEGSKA (reference sequence). CDR3 length: 15 residues. V shed 0 bases, J shed 5 bases, and the junction held 9 bases outside the gene matches. CDR3 bases: TGCAGTGCTAGAGATCCCGGGACAGACGGTTATGGCTACACCTTC. As protein: CSARDPGTDGYGYTF.

This clonotype has just a few counts. The V gene is TRBV20-1, the J gene TRBJ1-5; 10 positions agree with TRBD1. Germline V gene data show CDR1 as DFQATT and CDR2 as SNEGSKA (reference sequence). The CDR3 runs to 15 residues. V was pared by 5 bases and J by 6 bases, with 10 bases of the junction left unmatched. The CDR3 protein is CSAATGTGASQPQHF. The CDR3 region has the DNA TGCAGTGCTGCGACCGGGACAGGGGCATCTCAGCCCCAGCATTTT.

Ten or more counts support this clonotype. The gene calls are TRBV13 and TRBJ2-1; 8 positions match TRBD1. This CDR3 is 14 amino acids long. Germline-derived CDR1 and CDR2 are PRHDT and FYEKMQ (reference sequence). After removal of 7 bases from V and 5 bases from J, the junction contained 7 bases not matched to a gene. The CDR3 DNA sequence: TGTGCCAGCACCTTCGGGACAGGTGACAATGAGCAGTTCTTC. Its translation is CASTFGTGDNEQFF.

The V call is TRBV5-6, the J call TRBJ1-1, with D possibly being TRBD1 (6 bases). Germline values: CDR1 SGHDT, CDR2 YYEEEE. V lost 0 bases, J lost 7 bases, and 13 bases lay in between. The CDR3 consists of 14 residues. CDR3 nucleotide sequence: TGTGCCAGCAGCTTGGGAGGGGGTAATAATGAAGCTTTCTTT. This encodes CASSLGGGNNEAFF.

There are many counts of this clonotype. CDR3 in DNA: TGCGCCAGCAGCAACGGACTCTCGGGTGAGCAGTTCTTC. Residues: CASSNGLSGEQFF. This chain uses TRBV5-1 with TRBJ2-1; D is possibly TRBD2 (5 bases). Germline V gene lookup returns CDR1 SGHRS and CDR2 YFSETQ. Trimming stripped 4 bases from V and 9 bases from J, with 14 bases between. This CDR3 is built from 13 residues.

A few counts support this clonotype. This rearrangement joins TRBV7-9 to TRBJ1-2; TRBD1 agrees at 8 bases. Germline V gives CDR1 SEHNR, CDR2 FQNEAQ (reference sequence). This CDR3 is 14 amino acids long. Unmatched junction bases numbered 7, after V lost 5 bases and J lost 5 bases. CDR3 protein: CASSRGQEEYGYTF. The CDR3 nucleotides are TGTGCCAGCAGCCGGGGACAGGAGGAATATGGCTACACCTTC.

This clonotype was counted many times. This chain joins TRBV20-1 and TRBJ1-6, with D hard to call. CDR3 length equals 14 residues. V was trimmed by 0 bases and J by 10 bases, leaving 13 bases between them. CDR1 and CDR2 (germline): DFQATT, SNEGSKA (reference sequence). CDR3 DNA: TGCAGTGCTAGAGAATCGTATTTTCGGTCACCCCTCCACTTT. Its protein is CSARESYFRSPLHF.

The sample holds a few counts of this clonotype. The J gene is TRBJ1-5, the V gene TRBV4-2, with 8 positions matching TRBD1. V gave up 7 bases and J gave up 7 bases; unmatched junction bases: 12. CDR3 length: 15 residues. Per the germline V gene, CDR1 is LGHNA and CDR2 is YNFKEQ. Here the CDR3 reads CASTQTLTGVQPQHF. The CDR3 region has the DNA TGTGCCAGCACTCAAACGTTGACAGGGGTCCAGCCCCAGCATTTT.

The chain carries TRBV20-1 and TRBJ2-7, with 8 bases fitting TRBD2. V was pared by 3 bases and J by 7 bases, with 11 bases of the junction left unmatched. Germline assignment: CDR1 DFQATT and CDR2 SNEGSKA (reference sequence). CDR3 size: 14 residues. The DNA of the CDR3 is TGCAGTGCTAGCGCCCCCGGGACTAGTAAGGAGCAGTACGTC. This encodes CSASAPGTSKEQYV.

This clonotype has at least ten counts. The V gene is TRBV20-1, the J gene TRBJ1-4; no clear D gene. CDR3 length: 18 amino acids. Germline CDR1 reads DFQATT; CDR2 reads SNEGSKA (reference sequence). The V end was cut by 0 bases, the J end by 0 bases, with 17 bases between. CDR3: CSARDDLSERATNEKLFF. The CDR3 DNA follows: TGCAGTGCTAGAGATGACCTCAGCGAGAGAGCAACTAATGAAAAACTGTTTTTT.

CDR3 bases: TGTGCCAGCAGTGAAGATGTAGTCAACTATGGCTACACCTTC. Protein: CASSEDVVNYGYTF. The chain uses TRBV2 and TRBJ1-2; no reliable D call. There are 14 residues in the CDR3. Germline V gene data show CDR1 as SNHLY and CDR2 as FYNNEI. Trimming cost V 1 base and J 2 bases, with 8 bases left between them.

This rearrangement joins TRBV28 to TRBJ2-5, with unresolved D. V lost 6 bases and J 2 bases, leaving 13 bases between the germline ends. The CDR3 loop spans 14 amino acids. CDR1 is MDHEN, CDR2 SYDVKM, per germline. The CDR3 DNA sequence: TGTGCCAGCAGCCGAGATATTAGGCAAGAGACCCAGTACTTC. It yields the protein CASSRDIRQETQYF.

The rearrangement uses TRBV20-1 and TRBJ1-2, with TRBD1 as a possible D gene (6 bases). Germline assignment: CDR1 DFQATT and CDR2 SNEGSKA (reference sequence). Trimming left V 5 bases short and J 7 bases short, with 17 bases between. The CDR3 has 13 residues. This CDR3 reads CSAASGTPLGYTF. The CDR3 coding sequence is TGCAGTGCTGCTTCCGGGACACCCCTTGGCTACACCTTC.

For this clonotype: This may be a read error: a much more frequent sequence differs by one nucleotide. The J gene is TRBJ2-3, the V gene TRBV20-1; D ambiguous. Trimming cost V 8 bases and J 8 bases, with 14 bases left between them. Germline-derived CDR1 and CDR2 are DFQATT and SNEGSKA (reference sequence). CDR3 length: 11 residues. CDR3 in amino acids: CSSSPRATQYF. DNA for the CDR3: TGCAGTTCCTCGCCCAGAGCTACGCAGTATTTT.

This clonotype occurred many times. The gene calls are TRBV29-1 and TRBJ1-1; D not resolved. With 3 bases removed from V and 0 bases from J, the gap between germline ends came to 5 bases. The CDR3 loop spans 12 amino acids. The germline gives CDR1 SQVTM, CDR2 ANQGSEA. The CDR3 region is CSVDQMNTEAFF. The CDR3, as DNA: TGCAGCGTTGACCAGATGAACACTGAAGCTTTCTTT. The variable domain in full, with the rest retrieved from reference TRBV29-1 and TRBJ1-1, is SAVISQKPSRDICQRGTSLTIQCQVDSQVTMMFWYRQQPGQSLTLIATANQGSEATYESGFVIDKFPISRPNLTFSTLTVSNMSPEDSSIYLCSVDQMNTEAFFGQGTRLTVV.

This clonotype was detected ten times or more. The gene calls are TRBV6-2 or TRBV6-3 and TRBJ2-5, with 10 bases that match TRBD2. V was clipped by 8 bases and J by 5 bases; unmatched bases: 8. Germline V gene data show CDR1 as MNHEY and CDR2 as SVGEGT. The CDR3 has 14 residues. CDR3 DNA: TGTGCCAGCGCTGAGGGACTAGCGCTGGAGACCCAGTACTTC. Residues: CASAEGLALETQYF.

This clonotype turned up a few times. The rearrangement uses TRBV20-1 and TRBJ2-7, with 11 bases lining up with TRBD2. From germline, CDR1 is DFQATT and CDR2 SNEGSKA (reference sequence). The trim removed 6 bases at V and 3 bases at J, leaving 7 bases unmatched. The CDR3 extends over 14 amino acids. Here the CDR3 reads CSAPTSGELYEQYF. CDR3 nucleotide sequence: TGCAGTGCCCCGACTAGCGGGGAGCTCTACGAGCAGTACTTC.